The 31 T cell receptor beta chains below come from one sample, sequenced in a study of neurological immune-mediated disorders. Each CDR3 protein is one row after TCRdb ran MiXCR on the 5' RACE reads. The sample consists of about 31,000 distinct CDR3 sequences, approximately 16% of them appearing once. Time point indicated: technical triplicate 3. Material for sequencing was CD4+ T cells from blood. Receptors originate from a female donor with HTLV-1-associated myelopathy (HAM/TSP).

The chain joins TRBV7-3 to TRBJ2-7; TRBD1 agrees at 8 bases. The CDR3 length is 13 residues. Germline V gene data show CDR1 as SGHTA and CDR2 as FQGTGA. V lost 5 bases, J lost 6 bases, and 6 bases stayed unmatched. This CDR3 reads CASSVDRGAEQYF. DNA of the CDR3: TGTGCCAGCAGCGTAGACAGGGGAGCCGAGCAGTACTTC. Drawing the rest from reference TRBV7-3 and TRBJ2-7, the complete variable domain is GAGVSQTPSNKVTEKGKYVELRCDPISGHTALYWYRQSLGQGPEFLIYFQGTGAADDSGLPNDRFFAVRPEGSVSTLKIQRTERGDSAVYLCASSVDRGAEQYFGPGTRLTVT.

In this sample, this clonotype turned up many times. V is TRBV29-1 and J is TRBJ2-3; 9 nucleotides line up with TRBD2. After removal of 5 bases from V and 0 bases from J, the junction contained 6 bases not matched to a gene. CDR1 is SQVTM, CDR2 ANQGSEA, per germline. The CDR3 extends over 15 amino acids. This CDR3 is CSVIRLAGSTDTQYF. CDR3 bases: TGCAGCGTTATACGGCTAGCGGGAAGCACAGATACGCAGTATTTT.

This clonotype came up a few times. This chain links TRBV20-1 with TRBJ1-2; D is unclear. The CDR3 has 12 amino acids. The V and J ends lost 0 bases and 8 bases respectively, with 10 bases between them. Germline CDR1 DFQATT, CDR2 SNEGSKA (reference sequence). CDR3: CSARDRTEGYTF. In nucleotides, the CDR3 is TGCAGTGCTAGAGATCGGACGGAGGGCTACACCTTC.

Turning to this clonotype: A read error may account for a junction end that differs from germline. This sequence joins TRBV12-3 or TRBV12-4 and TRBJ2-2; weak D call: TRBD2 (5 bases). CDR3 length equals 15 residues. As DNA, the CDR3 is TGTGCTCTTGCTGACCTAAAAGCGAACACCGGGGAGCTGTCTTTT. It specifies CALADLKANTGELSF.

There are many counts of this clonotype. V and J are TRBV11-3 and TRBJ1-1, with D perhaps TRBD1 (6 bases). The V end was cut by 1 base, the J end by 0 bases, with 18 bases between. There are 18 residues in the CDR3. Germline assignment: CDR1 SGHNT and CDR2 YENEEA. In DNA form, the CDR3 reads TGTGCCAGCAGCTTAGTTCTGGACAGAGGAAACATGAACACTGAAGCTTTCTTT. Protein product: CASSLVLDRGNMNTEAFF.

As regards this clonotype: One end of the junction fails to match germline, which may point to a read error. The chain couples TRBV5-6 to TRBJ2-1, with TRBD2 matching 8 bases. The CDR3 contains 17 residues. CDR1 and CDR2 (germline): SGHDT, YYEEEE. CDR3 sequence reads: CTSSLERERSLVDKQFF. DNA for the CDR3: TGTACCAGCAGCCTAGAGCGGGAGCGGTCCCTTGTTGATAAGCAGTTCTTC.

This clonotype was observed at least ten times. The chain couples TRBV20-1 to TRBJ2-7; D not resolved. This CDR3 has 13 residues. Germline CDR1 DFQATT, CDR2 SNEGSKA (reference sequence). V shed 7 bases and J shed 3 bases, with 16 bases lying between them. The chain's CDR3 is CSVPADGRYEQYF. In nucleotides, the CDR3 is TGCAGTGTCCCTGCAGACGGACGCTACGAGCAGTACTTC.

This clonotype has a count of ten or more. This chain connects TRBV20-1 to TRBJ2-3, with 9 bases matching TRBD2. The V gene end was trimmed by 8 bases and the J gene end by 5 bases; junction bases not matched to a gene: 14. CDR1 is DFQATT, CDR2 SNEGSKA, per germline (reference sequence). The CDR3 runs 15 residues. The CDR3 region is CSSSSGSLGRDTQYF. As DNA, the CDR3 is TGCAGTTCGAGTAGCGGGAGCTTGGGACGAGATACGCAGTATTTT.

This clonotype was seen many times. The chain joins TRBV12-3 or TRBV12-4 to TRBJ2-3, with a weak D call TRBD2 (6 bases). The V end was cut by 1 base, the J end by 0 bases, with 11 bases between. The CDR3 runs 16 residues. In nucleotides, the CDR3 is TGTGCCAGCAGTTTAGTTCCTAGCGTCAGCACAGATACGCAGTATTTT. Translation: CASSLVPSVSTDTQYF.

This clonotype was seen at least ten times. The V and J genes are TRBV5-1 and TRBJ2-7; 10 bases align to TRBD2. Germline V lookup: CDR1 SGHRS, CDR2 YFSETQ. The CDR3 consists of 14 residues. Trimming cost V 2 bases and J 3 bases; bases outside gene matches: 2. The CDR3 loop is CASSFGLAVYEQYF. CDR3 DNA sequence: TGCGCCAGCAGCTTCGGACTAGCGGTCTACGAGCAGTACTTC.

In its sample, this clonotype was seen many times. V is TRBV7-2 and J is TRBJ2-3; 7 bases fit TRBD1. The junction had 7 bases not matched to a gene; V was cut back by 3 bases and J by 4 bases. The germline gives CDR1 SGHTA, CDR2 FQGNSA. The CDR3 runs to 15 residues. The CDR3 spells CASSFLNRGSDTQYF. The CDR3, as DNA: TGTGCCAGCAGCTTTCTAAACAGGGGTTCAGATACGCAGTATTTT.

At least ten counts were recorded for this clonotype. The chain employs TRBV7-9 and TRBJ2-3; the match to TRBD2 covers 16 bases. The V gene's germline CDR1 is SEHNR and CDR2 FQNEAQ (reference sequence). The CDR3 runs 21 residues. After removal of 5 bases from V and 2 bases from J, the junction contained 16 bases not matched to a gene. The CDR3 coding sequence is TGTGCCAGCAGCGTCACTCTGCCGGGACTAGCGGGAGGGCCTCCCACAGATACGCAGTATTTT. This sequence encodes CASSVTLPGLAGGPPTDTQYF. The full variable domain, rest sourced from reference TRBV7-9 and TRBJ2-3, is DTGVSQNPRHKITKRGQNVTFRCDPISEHNRLYWYRQTLGQGPEFLTYFQNEAQLEKSRLLSDRFSAERPKGSFSTLEIQRTEQGDSAMYLCASSVTLPGLAGGPPTDTQYFGPGTRLTVL.

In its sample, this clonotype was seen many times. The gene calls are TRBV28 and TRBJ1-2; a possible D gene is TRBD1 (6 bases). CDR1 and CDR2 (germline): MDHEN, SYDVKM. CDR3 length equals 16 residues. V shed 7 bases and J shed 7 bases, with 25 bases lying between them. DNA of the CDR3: TGTGCCAGCACGATCCAGGGGATCCCCTCGCCGTTTGGCTACACCTTC. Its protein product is CASTIQGIPSPFGYTF.

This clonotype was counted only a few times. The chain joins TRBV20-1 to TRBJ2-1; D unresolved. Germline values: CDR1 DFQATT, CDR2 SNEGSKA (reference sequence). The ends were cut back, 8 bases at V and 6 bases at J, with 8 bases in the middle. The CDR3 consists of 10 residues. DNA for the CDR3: TGCAGTATACGTAGCAATGAGCAGTTCTTC. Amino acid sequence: CSIRSNEQFF.

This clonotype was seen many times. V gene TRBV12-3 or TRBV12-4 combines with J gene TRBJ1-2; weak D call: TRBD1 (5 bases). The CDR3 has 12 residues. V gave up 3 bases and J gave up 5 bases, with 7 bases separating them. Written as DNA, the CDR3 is TGTGCCAGCAGTTTCCAGGGATATGGCTACACCTTC. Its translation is CASSFQGYGYTF.

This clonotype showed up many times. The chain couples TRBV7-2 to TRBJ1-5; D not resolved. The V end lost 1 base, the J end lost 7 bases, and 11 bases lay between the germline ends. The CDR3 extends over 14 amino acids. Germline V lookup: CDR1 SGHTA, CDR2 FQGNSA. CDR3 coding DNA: TGTGCCAGCAGCTTAGTTGCGGATCGGCAGCCCCAGCATTTT. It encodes CASSLVADRQPQHF.

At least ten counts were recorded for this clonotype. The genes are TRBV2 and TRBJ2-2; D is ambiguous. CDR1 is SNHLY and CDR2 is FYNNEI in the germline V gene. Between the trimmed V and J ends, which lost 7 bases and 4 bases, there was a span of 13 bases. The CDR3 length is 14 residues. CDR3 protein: CASTPWGITGELFF. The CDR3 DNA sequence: TGTGCCAGCACCCCCTGGGGTATCACCGGGGAGCTGTTTTTT.

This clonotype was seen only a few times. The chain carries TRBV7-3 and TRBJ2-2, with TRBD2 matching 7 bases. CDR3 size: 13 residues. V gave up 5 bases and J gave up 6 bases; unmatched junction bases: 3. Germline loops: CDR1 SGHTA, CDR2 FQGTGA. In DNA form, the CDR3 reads TGTGCCAGCAGCCCGGCGGGGGCCGGGGAGCTGTTTTTT. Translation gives CASSPAGAGELFF.

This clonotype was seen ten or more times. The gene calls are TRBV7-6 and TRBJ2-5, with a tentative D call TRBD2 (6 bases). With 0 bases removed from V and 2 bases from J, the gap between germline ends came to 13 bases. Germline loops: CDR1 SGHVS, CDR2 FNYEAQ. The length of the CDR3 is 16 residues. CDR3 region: CASSLAFSGTQETQYF. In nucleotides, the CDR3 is TGTGCCAGCAGCTTAGCATTTTCCGGGACTCAAGAGACCCAGTACTTC.

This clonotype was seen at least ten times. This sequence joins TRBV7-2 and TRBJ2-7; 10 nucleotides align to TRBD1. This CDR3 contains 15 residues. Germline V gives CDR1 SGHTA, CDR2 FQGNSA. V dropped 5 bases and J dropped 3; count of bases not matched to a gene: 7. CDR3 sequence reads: CASSLTGQGGYEQYF. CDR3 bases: TGTGCCAGCAGCCTAACTGGACAGGGGGGCTACGAGCAGTACTTC.

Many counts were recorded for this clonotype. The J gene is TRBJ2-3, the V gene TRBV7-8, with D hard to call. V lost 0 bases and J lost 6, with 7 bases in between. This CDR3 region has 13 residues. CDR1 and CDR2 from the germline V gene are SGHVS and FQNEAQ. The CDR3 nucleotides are TGTGCCAGCAGCTTAGCAGGGCAGGATACGCAGTATTTT. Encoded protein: CASSLAGQDTQYF.

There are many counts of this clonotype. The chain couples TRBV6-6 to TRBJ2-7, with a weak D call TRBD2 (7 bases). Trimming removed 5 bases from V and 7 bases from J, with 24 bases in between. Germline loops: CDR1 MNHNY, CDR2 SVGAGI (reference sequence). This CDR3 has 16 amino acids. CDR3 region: CASSTPRGAPSREQYF. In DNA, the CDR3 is TGTGCCAGCAGTACGCCTCGGGGGGCGCCCTCGAGGGAGCAGTACTTC.

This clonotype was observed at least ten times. CDR3 nucleotides: TGTGCCAGCAGTCCACTAGCGGGGTGGCATGAGCAGTTCTTC. Protein sequence: CASSPLAGWHEQFF. The chain joins TRBV2 to TRBJ2-1; TRBD2 agrees at 10 bases. Trimming at V came to 5 bases and at J to 8 bases, leaving 6 bases not matched to a gene. The CDR3 length is 14 residues. In germline, CDR1 is SNHLY, CDR2 FYNNEI.

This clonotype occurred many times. The CDR3 loop reads CASSLWWGAEGYTF. CDR3 in DNA: TGTGCCAGCAGCCTCTGGTGGGGCGCGGAAGGCTACACCTTC. V is TRBV5-6 and J is TRBJ1-2; D is possibly TRBD1 (5 bases). V gave up 4 bases and J gave up 8 bases, with 18 bases separating them. Germline V gene sequence: CDR1 SGHDT, CDR2 YYEEEE. The CDR3 sequence is 14 residues long. Using reference TRBV5-6 and TRBJ1-2 for the parts outside the CDR3, the full variable domain is DAGVTQSPTHLIKTRGQQVTLRCSPKSGHDTVSWYQQALGQGPQFIFQYYEEEERQRGNFPDRFSGHQFPNYSSELNVNALLLGDSALYLCASSLWWGAEGYTFGSGTRLTVV.

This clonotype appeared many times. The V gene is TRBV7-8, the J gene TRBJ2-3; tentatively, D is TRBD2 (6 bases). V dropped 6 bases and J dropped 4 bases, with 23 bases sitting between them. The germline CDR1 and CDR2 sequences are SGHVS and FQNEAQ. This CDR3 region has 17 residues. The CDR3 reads CASSSGLLKGLADTQYF. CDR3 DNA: TGTGCCAGCAGTTCGGGACTCTTAAAGGGTTTGGCAGATACGCAGTATTTT.

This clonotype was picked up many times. The CDR3 spells CSAGEGSYEQYF. CDR3 DNA: TGCAGCGCCGGTGAGGGGTCCTACGAGCAGTACTTC. The rearrangement links TRBV29-1 to TRBJ2-7; the D gene could be TRBD1 or TRBD2 (5 bases each). Germline CDR1 reads SQVTM; CDR2 reads ANQGSEA. V was pared by 7 bases and J by 1 base, with 11 bases between. CDR3 size: 12 residues.

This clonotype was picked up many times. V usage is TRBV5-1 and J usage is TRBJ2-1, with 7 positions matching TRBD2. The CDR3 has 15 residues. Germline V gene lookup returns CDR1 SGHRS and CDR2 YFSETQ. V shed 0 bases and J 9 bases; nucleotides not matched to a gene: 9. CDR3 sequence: CASSLDYAGAGEQFF. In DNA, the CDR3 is TGCGCCAGCAGCTTGGATTACGCGGGAGCGGGTGAGCAGTTCTTC.

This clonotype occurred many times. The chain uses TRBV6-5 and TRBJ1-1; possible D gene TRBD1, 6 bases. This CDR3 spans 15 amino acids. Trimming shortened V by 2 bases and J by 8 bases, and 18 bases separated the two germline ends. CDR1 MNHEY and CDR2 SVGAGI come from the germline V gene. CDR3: CASSYGLTGRVEAFF. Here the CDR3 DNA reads TGTGCCAGCAGTTACGGCTTGACAGGACGAGTCGAAGCTTTCTTT.

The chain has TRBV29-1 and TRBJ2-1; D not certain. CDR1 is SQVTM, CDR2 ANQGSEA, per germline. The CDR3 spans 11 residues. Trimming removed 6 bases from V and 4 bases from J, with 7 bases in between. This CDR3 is CSVLEYNEQFF. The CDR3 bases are TGCAGCGTCCTGGAGTACAATGAGCAGTTCTTC.

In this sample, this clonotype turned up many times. CDR3: CASSSRSGEGYEQYF. For the CDR3, the DNA is TGTGCCAGCAGCTCTAGGAGCGGGGAGGGTTACGAGCAGTACTTC. The genes are TRBV7-2 and TRBJ2-7; 7 bases map to TRBD2. In germline, CDR1 is SGHTA, CDR2 FQGNSA. The junction had 10 bases not matched to a gene; V was cut back by 4 bases and J by 4 bases. This CDR3 is 15 amino acids long.

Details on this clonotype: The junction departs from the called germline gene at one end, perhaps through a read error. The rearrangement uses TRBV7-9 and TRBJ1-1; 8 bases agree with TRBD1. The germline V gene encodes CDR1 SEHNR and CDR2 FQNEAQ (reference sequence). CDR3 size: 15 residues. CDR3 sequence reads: CTSSLGQGAPNQAFF. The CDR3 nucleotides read TGTACCAGCAGCTTAGGGCAGGGGGCGCCGAATCAAGCTTTCTTT.